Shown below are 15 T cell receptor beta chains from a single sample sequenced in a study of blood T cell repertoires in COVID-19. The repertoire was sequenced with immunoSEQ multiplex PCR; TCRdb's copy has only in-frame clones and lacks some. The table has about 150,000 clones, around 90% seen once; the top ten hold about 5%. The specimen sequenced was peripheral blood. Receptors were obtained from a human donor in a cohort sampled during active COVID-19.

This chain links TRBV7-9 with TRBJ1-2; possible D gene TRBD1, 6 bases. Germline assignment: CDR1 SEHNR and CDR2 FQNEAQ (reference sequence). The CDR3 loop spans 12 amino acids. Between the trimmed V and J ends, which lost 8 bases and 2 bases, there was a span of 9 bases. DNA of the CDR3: TGTGCCAGCTCGCAGGGGAACTATGGCTACACCTTC. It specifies CASSQGNYGYTF. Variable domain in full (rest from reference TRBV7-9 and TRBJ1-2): DTGVSQNPRHKITKRGQNVTFRCDPISEHNRLYWYRQTLGQGPEFLTYFQNEAQLEKSRLLSDRFSAERPKGSFSTLEIQRTEQGDSAMYLCASSQGNYGYTFGSGTRLTVV.

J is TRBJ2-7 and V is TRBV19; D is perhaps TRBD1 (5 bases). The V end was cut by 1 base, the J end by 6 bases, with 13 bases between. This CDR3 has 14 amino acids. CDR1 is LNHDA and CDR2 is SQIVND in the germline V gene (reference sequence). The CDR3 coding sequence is TGTGCCAGTAGTATAGGCGTGACAGCAACCGAGCAGTACTTC. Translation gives CASSIGVTATEQYF.

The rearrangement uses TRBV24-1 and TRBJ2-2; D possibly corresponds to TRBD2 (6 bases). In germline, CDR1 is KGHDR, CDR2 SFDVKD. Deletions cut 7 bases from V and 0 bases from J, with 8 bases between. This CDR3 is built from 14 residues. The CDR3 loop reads CATRAGPNTGELFF. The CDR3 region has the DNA TGTGCCACCAGGGCGGGGCCGAACACCGGGGAGCTGTTTTTT.

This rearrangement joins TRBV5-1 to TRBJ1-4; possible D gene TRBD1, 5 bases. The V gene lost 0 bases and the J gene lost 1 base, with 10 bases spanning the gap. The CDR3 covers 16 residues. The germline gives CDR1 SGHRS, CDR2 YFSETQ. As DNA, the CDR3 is TGCGCCAGCAGCTTGGAAGTGGGGGGAACTAATGAAAAACTGTTTTTT. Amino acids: CASSLEVGGTNEKLFF.

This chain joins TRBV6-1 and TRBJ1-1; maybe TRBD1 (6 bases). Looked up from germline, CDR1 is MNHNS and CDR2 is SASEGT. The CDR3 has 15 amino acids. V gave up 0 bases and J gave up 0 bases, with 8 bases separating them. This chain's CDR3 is CASSEAQGMNTEAFF. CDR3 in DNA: TGTGCCAGCAGTGAAGCTCAGGGGATGAACACTGAAGCTTTCTTT.

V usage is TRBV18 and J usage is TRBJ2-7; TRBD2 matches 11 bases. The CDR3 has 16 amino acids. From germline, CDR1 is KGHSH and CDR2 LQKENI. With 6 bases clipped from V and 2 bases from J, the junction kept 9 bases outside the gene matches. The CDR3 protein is CASSLAGGIKTYEQYF. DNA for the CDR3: TGTGCCAGCTCCTTAGCGGGGGGGATTAAGACCTACGAGCAGTACTTC.

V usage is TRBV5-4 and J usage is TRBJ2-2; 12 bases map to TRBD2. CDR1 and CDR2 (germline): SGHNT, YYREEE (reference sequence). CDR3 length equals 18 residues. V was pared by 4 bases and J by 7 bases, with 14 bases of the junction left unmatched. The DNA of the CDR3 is TGTGCCAGCAGCCCCCGCACCGGACTAGCGGGAAGTAACGGGGAGCTGTTTTTT. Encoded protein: CASSPRTGLAGSNGELFF.

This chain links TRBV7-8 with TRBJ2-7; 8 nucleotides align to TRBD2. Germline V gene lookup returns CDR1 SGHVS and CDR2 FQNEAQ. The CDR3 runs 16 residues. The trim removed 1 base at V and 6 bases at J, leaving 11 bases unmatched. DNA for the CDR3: TGTGCCAGCAGCTTAGGACCCGGGACTAGATTTGCCGAGCAGTACTTC. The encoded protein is CASSLGPGTRFAEQYF.

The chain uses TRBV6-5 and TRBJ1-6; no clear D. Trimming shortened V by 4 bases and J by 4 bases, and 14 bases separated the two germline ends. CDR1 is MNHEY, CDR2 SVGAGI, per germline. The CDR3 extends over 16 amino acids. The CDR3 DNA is TGTGCCAGCAGTTCGACCCGACTGCTTTATAATTCACCCCTCCACTTT. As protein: CASSSTRLLYNSPLHF.

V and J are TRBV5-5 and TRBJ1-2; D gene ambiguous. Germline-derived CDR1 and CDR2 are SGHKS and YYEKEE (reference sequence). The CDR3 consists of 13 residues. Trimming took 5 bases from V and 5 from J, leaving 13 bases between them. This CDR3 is CASRGSEAYGYTF. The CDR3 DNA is TGTGCCAGCAGGGGTAGTGAGGCTTATGGCTACACCTTC.

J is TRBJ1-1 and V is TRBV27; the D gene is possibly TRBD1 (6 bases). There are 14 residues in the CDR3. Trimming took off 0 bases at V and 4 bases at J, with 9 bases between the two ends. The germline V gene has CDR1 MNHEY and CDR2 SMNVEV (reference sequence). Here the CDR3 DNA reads TGTGCCAGCAGTTTATCAGGCAGGGGCACTGAAGCTTTCTTT. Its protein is CASSLSGRGTEAFF.

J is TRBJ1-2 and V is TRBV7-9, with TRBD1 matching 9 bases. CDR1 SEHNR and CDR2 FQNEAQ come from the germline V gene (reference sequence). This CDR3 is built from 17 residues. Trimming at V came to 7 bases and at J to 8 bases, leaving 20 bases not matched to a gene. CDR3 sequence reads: CASTSGIQGAGMRGYTF. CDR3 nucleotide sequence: TGTGCCAGCACCTCCGGGATACAGGGGGCAGGGATGAGGGGCTACACCTTC. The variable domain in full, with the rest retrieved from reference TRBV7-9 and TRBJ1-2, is DTGVSQNPRHKITKRGQNVTFRCDPISEHNRLYWYRQTLGQGPEFLTYFQNEAQLEKSRLLSDRFSAERPKGSFSTLEIQRTEQGDSAMYLCASTSGIQGAGMRGYTFGSGTRLTVV.

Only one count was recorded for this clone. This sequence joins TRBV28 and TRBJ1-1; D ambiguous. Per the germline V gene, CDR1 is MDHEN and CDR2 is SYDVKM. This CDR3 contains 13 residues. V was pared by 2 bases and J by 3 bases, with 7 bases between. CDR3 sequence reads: CASSLRGYTEAFF. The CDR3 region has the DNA TGTGCCAGCAGTTTAAGAGGTTACACTGAAGCTTTCTTT. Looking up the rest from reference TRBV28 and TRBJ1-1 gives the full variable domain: DVKVTQSSRYLVKRTGEKVFLECVQDMDHENMFWYRQDPGLGLRLIYFSYDVKMKEKGDIPEGYSVSREKKERFSLILESASTNQTSMYLCASSLRGYTEAFFGQGTRLTVV.

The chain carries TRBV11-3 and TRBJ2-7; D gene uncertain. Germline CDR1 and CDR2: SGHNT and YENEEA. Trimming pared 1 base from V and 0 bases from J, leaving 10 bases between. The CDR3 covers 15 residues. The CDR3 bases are TGTGCCAGCAGCTTAGGATGGTCAGGCTCCTACGAGCAGTACTTC. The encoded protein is CASSLGWSGSYEQYF.

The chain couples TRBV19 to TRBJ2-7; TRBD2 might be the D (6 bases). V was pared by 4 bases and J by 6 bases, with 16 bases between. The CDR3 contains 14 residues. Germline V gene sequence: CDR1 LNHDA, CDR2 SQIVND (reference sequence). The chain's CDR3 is CASSTVGDGGEQYF. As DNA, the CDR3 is TGTGCCAGTAGTACGGTTGGGGACGGGGGCGAGCAGTACTTC.